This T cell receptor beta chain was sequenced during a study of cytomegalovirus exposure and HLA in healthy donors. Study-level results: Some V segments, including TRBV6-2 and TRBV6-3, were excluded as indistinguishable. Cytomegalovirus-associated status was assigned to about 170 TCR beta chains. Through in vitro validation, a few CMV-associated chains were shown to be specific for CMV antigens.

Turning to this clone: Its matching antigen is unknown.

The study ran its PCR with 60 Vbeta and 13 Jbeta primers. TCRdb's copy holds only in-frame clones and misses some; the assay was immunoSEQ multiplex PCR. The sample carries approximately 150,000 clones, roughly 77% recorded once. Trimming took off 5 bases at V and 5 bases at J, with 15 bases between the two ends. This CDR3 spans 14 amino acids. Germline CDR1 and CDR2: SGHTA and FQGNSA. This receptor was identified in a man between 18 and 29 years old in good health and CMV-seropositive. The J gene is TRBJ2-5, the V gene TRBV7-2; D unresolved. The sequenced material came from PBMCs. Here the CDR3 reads CASSLSPGAETQYF. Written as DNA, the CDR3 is TGTGCCAGCAGCCTGTCTCCTGGAGCTGAGACCCAGTACTTC.